The TCR beta chain under discussion was sequenced for a study of cytomegalovirus exposure and HLA in healthy donors. Overall study results and limits: In a later analysis, about 17,000 TCR beta sequences were associated with HLA alleles at 0.05 false discovery rate. Later analysis associated a missense DCLRE1C variant with TCR beta V- and J-gene trimming. Common viral pathogens (according to a later analysis) appeared linked to several of the most significant clusters.

The PCR made use of 60 Vbeta and 13 Jbeta primers. The table came from immunoSEQ multiplex PCR; TCRdb's copy has only in-frame clones and leaves some out. The sample has 50,000 to 65,000 clones, about three quarters seen once. V trimming: 4 bases; J trimming: 2 bases; junction bases outside the gene matches: 8. The germline gives CDR1 SGHRS, CDR2 YFSETQ. The CDR3 is 15 amino acids. This clone was counted only a few times. The antigen is undetermined. The genes are TRBV5-1 and TRBJ1-2; TRBD1 matches at 7 bases. The specimen sequenced was PBMCs. This receptor was identified in a man between 18 and 29 years old in good health and CMV-seronegative. The CDR3 here is CASSGGDSVNYGYTF. The CDR3 region has the DNA TGCGCCAGCAGCGGTGGGGACAGTGTAAACTATGGCTACACCTTC.